This T cell receptor beta chain was documented in a study of shared clonotypes between healthy human individuals. Study-wide points: Sampling involved blood alone; tissue repertoires likely differ.

Germline CDR1 DFQATT, CDR2 SNEGSKA (reference sequence). The CDR3 has 10 residues. V was clipped by 5 bases and J by 2 bases, with 4 bases between them. Assay runs were performed at deep level. Sequencing was performed with immunoSEQ multiplex PCR; in TCRdb, only in-frame clones are kept and a portion is missing. The table lists approximately 1,500,000 clones, approximately 98% of them singletons. A remark on this clone: Its cognate antigen is unknown. This sample includes further DNA sequences coding for the same CDR3.

The sequence was obtained from a young man in good health. The J gene is TRBJ2-7, the V gene TRBV20-1; D call uncertain. Sequenced material: naive CD4+ T cells sorted from blood. Sample subset: CD45RA+ positively selected. CDR3 DNA: TGCAGTGCTGTCCCCTACGAGCAGTACTTC. Its protein product is CSAVPYEQYF.